Below, 8 T cell receptor beta chains from the same sample are listed, as sequenced in a study of graft-versus-host responses after intestinal transplantation. TCRdb keeps only in-frame clones here, not all; method: immunoSEQ multiplex PCR. Here the sample spans tens of thousands of clones, roughly 92% being singletons. This sample comprised bone marrow, obtained 734 days after intestinal transplantation. The receptor set was obtained from a human patient who received an intestinal transplant, so some T cells may come from the graft donor.

The chain uses TRBV7-3 and TRBJ2-1, with TRBD2 matching 9 bases. The ends lost 4 bases at V and 4 bases at J; junction bases unmatched: 5. Germline assignment: CDR1 SGHTA and CDR2 FQGTGA. The CDR3 contains 15 residues. CDR3 protein: CASSSTSGLYNEQFF. The DNA of the CDR3 is TGTGCCAGCAGCTCCACTAGCGGGCTTTACAATGAGCAGTTCTTC.

The rearrangement uses TRBV4-1 and TRBJ2-1; TRBD2 aligns across 10 bases. This CDR3 has 18 amino acids. Germline CDR1 and CDR2: MGHRA and YSYEKL. The V segment lost 1 base and the J segment 0 bases; nucleotides outside the gene matches: 6. CDR3 in amino acids: CASSQGLAGDLSYNEQFF. The CDR3 DNA reads TGCGCCAGCAGCCAAGGGCTAGCGGGGGACCTCTCCTACAATGAGCAGTTCTTC.

This rearrangement joins TRBV5-1 to TRBJ2-5; D unclear. Germline values: CDR1 SGHRS, CDR2 YFSETQ. Trimming cost V 7 bases and J 2 bases, with 12 bases left between them. CDR3 length: 13 amino acids. CDR3 sequence reads: CASFRMPQETQYF. The CDR3 nucleotides read TGCGCCAGCTTCCGCATGCCTCAAGAGACCCAGTACTTC.

The genes are TRBV2 and TRBJ2-3, with TRBD2 identical over 13 bases. The length of the CDR3 is 16 residues. Trimming took 4 bases from V and 6 from J; bases not matched to a gene: 7. Germline-derived CDR1 and CDR2 are SNHLY and FYNNEI. For the CDR3, the DNA is TGTGCCAGCAGTGTTAGACTAGCGGGGGGTTCGGATACGCAGTATTTT. Translation: CASSVRLAGGSDTQYF.

This chain connects TRBV5-6 to TRBJ2-1, with TRBD2 identical over 15 bases. V dropped 4 bases and J dropped 0; count of bases not matched to a gene: 8. This CDR3 region has 19 residues. From germline, CDR1 is SGHDT and CDR2 YYEEEE. The CDR3 DNA sequence: TGTGCCAGCAGCGACCCGGGACTAGCGGGGGGTAGCTCCTACAATGAGCAGTTCTTC. Its protein is CASSDPGLAGGSSYNEQFF.

V and J are TRBV5-1 and TRBJ2-5; 11 nucleotides align to TRBD1. The CDR3 totals 19 residues. V lost 0 bases and J lost 5; bases outside the gene matches: 15. CDR1 is SGHRS and CDR2 is YFSETQ in the germline V gene. The CDR3 reads CASSLVRIFGQGAKETQYF. CDR3 coding DNA: TGCGCCAGCAGCTTGGTCAGGATATTTGGACAGGGGGCGAAGGAGACCCAGTACTTC.

The count of this clone is one. The J gene is TRBJ2-7, the V gene TRBV7-9; a weak D match, TRBD1 (5 bases). With 8 bases removed from V and 5 bases from J, the gap between germline ends came to 16 bases. The germline CDR1 and CDR2 sequences are SEHNR and FQNEAQ (reference sequence). The CDR3 length is 13 residues. This CDR3 reads CASSGQGRHEQYF. CDR3 DNA: TGTGCCAGCTCCGGGCAGGGAAGGCACGAGCAGTACTTC.

J is TRBJ1-4 and V is TRBV19, with D tentatively TRBD1 (5 bases). Trimming cost V 0 bases and J 6 bases, with 11 bases left between them. This CDR3 spans 15 amino acids. CDR1 and CDR2 (germline): LNHDA, SQIVND (reference sequence). The CDR3 is CASSIDQGGDEKLFF. The CDR3, as DNA: TGTGCCAGTAGTATAGATCAGGGAGGGGATGAAAAACTGTTTTTT. The full variable domain, with the rest looked up from reference TRBV19 and TRBJ1-4, is DGGITQSPKYLFRKEGQNVTLSCEQNLNHDAMYWYRQDPGQGLRLIYYSQIVNDFQKGDIAEGYSVSREKKESFPLTVTSAQKNPTAFYLCASSIDQGGDEKLFFGSGTQLSVL.